Each of the 8 T cell receptor beta chains below was sequenced from the same sample in a study of post-analysis software for immune sequencing data. Presence of unique molecular identifiers characterized the TCR beta cDNA libraries. TCRdb processed the PCR reads anew with MiXCR; each CDR3 protein has one entry. The table records about half a million distinct CDR3 sequences, around a third of them present only once. No cognate antigen is known for these TCRs. The study, taken as a whole, reports: Patients used a handful of TRBV segments, including TRBV5-6, TRBV5-1 and TRBV20-1, more often than controls.

Source material: blood. All receptors come from a girl between 2 and 17 years old with multiple sclerosis.

Remarks on this clonotype: Germline is not matched at one junction end, which may reflect a read error. The rearrangement links TRBV6-2 or TRBV6-3 to TRBJ2-4; no reliable D call. With the DNA end fitting TRBJ2-7 better, the J assignment may be wrong. The CDR3 length is 13 residues. Per the germline V gene, CDR1 is MNHEY and CDR2 is SVGEGT. The CDR3: CVSSSGPKYEQYF. The CDR3 coding sequence is TGTGTCAGCAGCTCCGGGCCCAAATACGAGCAGTACTTC.

V usage is TRBV5-1 and J usage is TRBJ2-5; 8 positions match TRBD1. V gave up 4 bases and J gave up 4 bases; unmatched junction bases: 3. The germline V gene has CDR1 SGHRS and CDR2 YFSETQ. The CDR3 is 13 residues long. The CDR3 nucleotides are TGCGCCAGCAGCGCGGGACAGGCAGAGACCCAGTACTTC. Translated, it gives CASSAGQAETQYF.

This clonotype has a single count. The CDR3 region is CASSLVTPNTGELFF. In DNA form, the CDR3 reads TGTGCCAGCAGTCTAGTGACACCGAACACCGGGGAGCTGTTTTTT. The J gene is TRBJ2-2, the V gene TRBV2; no reliable D call. V was trimmed by 5 bases and J by 0 bases, leaving 10 bases between them. Looked up from germline, CDR1 is SNHLY and CDR2 is FYNNEI. CDR3 length equals 15 residues. Variable domain in full (rest from reference TRBV2 and TRBJ2-2): EPEVTQTPSHQVTQMGQEVILRCVPISNHLYFYWYRQILGQKVEFLVSFYNNEISEKSEIFDDQFSVERPDGSNFTLKIRSTKLEDSAMYFCASSLVTPNTGELFFGEGSRLTVL.

This clonotype has only a few counts. This chain uses TRBV7-9 with TRBJ2-7; 10 nucleotides match TRBD1. The CDR3 is 14 amino acids. Germline loops: CDR1 SEHNR, CDR2 FQNEAQ (reference sequence). V trimming: 5 bases; J trimming: 6 bases; junction bases outside the gene matches: 7. The CDR3 sequence: CASSLGQGYGEQYF. The CDR3 nucleotides read TGTGCCAGCAGCCTGGGACAGGGGTACGGCGAGCAGTACTTC.

This clonotype was detected a few times. The chain uses TRBV5-1 and TRBJ2-1; D unclear. The CDR3 is made up of 17 amino acids. Germline CDR1 and CDR2: SGHRS and YFSETQ. The V end was cut by 4 bases, the J end by 0 bases, with 17 bases between. The CDR3 sequence: CASSPTFTKTSYNEQFF. The CDR3 nucleotides are TGCGCCAGCAGCCCTACCTTTACGAAGACCTCCTACAATGAGCAGTTCTTC.

Here the CDR3 reads CSASPGDRPPHLATNEKLFF. DNA of the CDR3: TGCAGTGCTAGTCCGGGGGATCGGCCTCCCCACCTCGCAACTAATGAAAAACTGTTTTTT. The rearrangement joins TRBV20-1 to TRBJ1-4; perhaps TRBD1 as D (5 bases). CDR1 is DFQATT and CDR2 is SNEGSKA in the germline V gene (reference sequence). Trimming removed 3 bases at V and 0 bases at J, with 26 bases between. The CDR3 consists of 20 residues.

In the case of this clonotype: A read error may account for a junction end that differs from germline. The chain recombines TRBV7-7 with TRBJ1-6, with D uncertain. The germline V gene encodes CDR1 SSHAT and CDR2 FNYEAQ (reference sequence). CDR3 length: 13 residues. The CDR3 DNA sequence: TGTGCTAGCAGCTTAGAACCATCGTTCATCCTCCACTTT. Residues: CASSLEPSFILHF.

The V and J genes are TRBV10-3 and TRBJ2-1, with TRBD2 matching 13 bases. The junction had 5 bases not matched to a gene; V was cut back by 5 bases and J by 4 bases. This CDR3 comprises 16 residues. CDR1 is ENHRY and CDR2 is SYGVKD in the germline V gene. DNA for the CDR3: TGTGCCATCAGTAGGACTAGCGGGGGACTTTACAATGAGCAGTTCTTC. It is translated as CAISRTSGGLYNEQFF.